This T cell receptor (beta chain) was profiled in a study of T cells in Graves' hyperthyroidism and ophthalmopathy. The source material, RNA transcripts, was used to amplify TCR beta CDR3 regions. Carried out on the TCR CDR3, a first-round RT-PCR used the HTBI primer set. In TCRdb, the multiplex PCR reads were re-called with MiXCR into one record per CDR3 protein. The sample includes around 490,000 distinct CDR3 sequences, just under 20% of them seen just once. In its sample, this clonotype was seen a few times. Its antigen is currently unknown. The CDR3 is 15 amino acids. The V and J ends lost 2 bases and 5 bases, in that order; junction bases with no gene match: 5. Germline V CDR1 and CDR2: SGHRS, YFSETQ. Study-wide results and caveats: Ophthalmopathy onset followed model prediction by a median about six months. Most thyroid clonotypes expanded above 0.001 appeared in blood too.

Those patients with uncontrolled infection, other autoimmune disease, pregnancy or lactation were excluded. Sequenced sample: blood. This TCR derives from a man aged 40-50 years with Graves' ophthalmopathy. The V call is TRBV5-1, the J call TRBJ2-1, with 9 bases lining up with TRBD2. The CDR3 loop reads CASSLSGRTDNEQFF. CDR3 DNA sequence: TGCGCCAGCAGCTTAAGCGGGAGGACCGACAATGAGCAGTTCTTC. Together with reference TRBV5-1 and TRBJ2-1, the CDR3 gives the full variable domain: KAGVTQTPRYLIKTRGQQVTLSCSPISGHRSVSWYQQTPGQGLQFLFEYFSETQRNKGNFPGRFSGRQFSNSRSEMNVSTLELGDSALYLCASSLSGRTDNEQFFGPGTRLTVL.